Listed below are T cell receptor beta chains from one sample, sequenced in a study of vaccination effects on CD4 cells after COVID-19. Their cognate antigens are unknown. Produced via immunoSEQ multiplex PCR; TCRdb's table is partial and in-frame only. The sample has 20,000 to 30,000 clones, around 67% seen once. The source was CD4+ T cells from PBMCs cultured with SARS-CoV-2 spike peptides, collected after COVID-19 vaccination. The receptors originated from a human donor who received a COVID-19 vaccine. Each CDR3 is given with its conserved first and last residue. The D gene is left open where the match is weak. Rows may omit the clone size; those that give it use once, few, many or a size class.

CDR3 DNA: TGTGCCAGCAGTCACGGGACAGGGAGCGCCCTCTACAATGAGCAGTTCTTC; CDR3 protein: CASSHGTGSALYNEQFF; J gene: TRBJ2-1; clone size: once; D gene: TRBD1; V gene: TRBV6-6
CDR3 DNA: TGTGCCAGCAGCCCCTGGGGTGGACGGACCGAGGCCCAAGCTTTCTTT; CDR3 protein: CASSPWGGRTEAQAFF; J gene: TRBJ1-1; clone size: once; D gene: .; V gene: TRBV3-1/TRBV3-2
CDR3 DNA: TGTGCCAGCACAGGGCTAGCGGGTACCCGGGATACGCAGTATTTT; CDR3 protein: CASTGLAGTRDTQYF; J gene: TRBJ2-3; clone size: .; D gene: TRBD2; V gene: TRBV13
CDR3 DNA: TGTGCCACCAGTGCTGGGACAGGGGGGGACTACGAGCAGTACTTC; CDR3 protein: CATSAGTGGDYEQYF; J gene: TRBJ2-7; clone size: .; D gene: TRBD1; V gene: TRBV24-1
CDR3 DNA: TGTGCTAGTGGTTTGGTCCCACGGACAGAGCGAGGCTCCTACGAGCAGTACTTC; CDR3 protein: CASGLVPRTERGSYEQYF; J gene: TRBJ2-7; clone size: .; D gene: .; V gene: TRBV12-5
CDR3 DNA: TGCGCCAGCAGCGCGGCCGATAACACCGGGGAGCTGTTTTTT; CDR3 protein: CASSAADNTGELFF; J gene: TRBJ2-2; clone size: .; D gene: .; V gene: TRBV5-1
CDR3 DNA: TGTGCCACCAGTGATCCCAAGACAGGGGGCACAGATACGCAGTATTTT; CDR3 protein: CATSDPKTGGTDTQYF; J gene: TRBJ2-3; clone size: .; D gene: TRBD1; V gene: TRBV24-1
CDR3 DNA: TGTGCCTGGGGAGTGCGTTCCAGGGAGTACTTC; CDR3 protein: CAWGVRSREYF; J gene: TRBJ2-7; clone size: .; D gene: .; V gene: TRBV30
CDR3 DNA: TGTGCCAGTAGTTCTGCGGGAGACCCAGGCGGGGAGCTGTTTTTT; CDR3 protein: CASSSAGDPGGELFF; J gene: TRBJ2-2; clone size: .; D gene: TRBD2; V gene: TRBV19
CDR3 DNA: TGTGCCAGCAGTTTGTACACTGAAGCTTTCTTT; CDR3 protein: CASSLYTEAFF; J gene: TRBJ1-1; clone size: .; D gene: .; V gene: TRBV25-1
CDR3 DNA: TGCGCCAGCAGTGAGTCGATAGGCGGGAGCACAGATACGCAGTATTTT; CDR3 protein: CASSESIGGSTDTQYF; J gene: TRBJ2-3; clone size: .; D gene: .; V gene: TRBV10-1
CDR3 DNA: TGTGCCACCTCAGGGGATTTGGCCAAAAACATTCAGTACTTC; CDR3 protein: CATSGDLAKNIQYF; J gene: TRBJ2-4; clone size: .; D gene: .; V gene: TRBV2
CDR3 DNA: TGTGCCAGCAGTTTAGGGACACCTTACGAGCAGTACTTC; CDR3 protein: CASSLGTPYEQYF; J gene: TRBJ2-7; clone size: .; D gene: .; V gene: TRBV12-3/TRBV12-4
CDR3 DNA: TGTGCCAGCAGAACAGGGGGCCTTGAGCAGTTCTTC; CDR3 protein: CASRTGGLEQFF; J gene: TRBJ2-1; clone size: .; D gene: TRBD1; V gene: TRBV6-5
CDR3 DNA: TGTGCCAGCAGTGAAGATGGGACCACAGGGGGCGCAGAAGCTTGGGGCTACACCTTC; CDR3 protein: CASSEDGTTGGAEAWGYTF; J gene: TRBJ1-2; clone size: .; D gene: TRBD1; V gene: TRBV6-1
CDR3 DNA: TGTGCCAGCAGCTTGGAACTAGCGGGAGGAGAGACCCAGTACTTC; CDR3 protein: CASSLELAGGETQYF; J gene: TRBJ2-5; clone size: .; D gene: TRBD2; V gene: TRBV5-4
CDR3 DNA: TGCGCCAGCAGCCAAGTTGGGACGGTTCAAGAGACCCAGTACTTC; CDR3 protein: CASSQVGTVQETQYF; J gene: TRBJ2-5; clone size: .; D gene: .; V gene: TRBV4-1
CDR3 DNA: TGTGCCTGGACAGATCGCGGACTTAGCAATCAGCCCCAGCATTTT; CDR3 protein: CAWTDRGLSNQPQHF; J gene: TRBJ1-5; clone size: .; D gene: .; V gene: TRBV30
CDR3 DNA: TGTGCCAGCAGCACACCACTAGCGGGAGTTTTCGCAGCCTCCTACGAGCAGTACTTC; CDR3 protein: CASSTPLAGVFAASYEQYF; J gene: TRBJ2-7; clone size: .; D gene: TRBD2; V gene: TRBV7-8
CDR3 DNA: TGTGCCAGCAGCTTGGGACAGGGGCAGGCAATTTTCTTT; CDR3 protein: CASSLGQGQAIFF; J gene: TRBJ1-1; clone size: once; D gene: TRBD1; V gene: TRBV5-4
CDR3 DNA: TGCGCCAGCAGCTTAGATTGGACTCTAAACACTGAAGCTTTCTTT; CDR3 protein: CASSLDWTLNTEAFF; J gene: TRBJ1-1; clone size: .; D gene: .; V gene: TRBV5-1
CDR3 DNA: TGCGCCAGCAGCTCCGGGACAGGGAGTTCTGGGGCCAACGTCCTGACTTTC; CDR3 protein: CASSSGTGSSGANVLTF; J gene: TRBJ2-6; clone size: few; D gene: TRBD1; V gene: TRBV5-1
CDR3 DNA: TGCGCCACTACGGGACGGCTGAACACTGAAGCTTTCTTT; CDR3 protein: CATTGRLNTEAFF; J gene: TRBJ1-1; clone size: .; D gene: .; V gene: TRBV10-2
CDR3 DNA: TGTGCCAGCAGCAAAAGCAAGCGGGGGGAAGGCTACGAGCAGTACTTC; CDR3 protein: CASSKSKRGEGYEQYF; J gene: TRBJ2-7; clone size: .; D gene: .; V gene: TRBV21-1
CDR3 DNA: TGTGCCACCAGTGATTTAAAGGGGGAAGCTTTCTTT; CDR3 protein: CATSDLKGEAFF; J gene: TRBJ1-1; clone size: few; D gene: .; V gene: TRBV24-1
CDR3 DNA: TGTGCCAGCAGCCCCTCTAGCGCAAGCACAGATACGCAGTATTTT; CDR3 protein: CASSPSSASTDTQYF; J gene: TRBJ2-3; clone size: .; D gene: .; V gene: TRBV3-1/TRBV3-2
CDR3 DNA: TGTGCCAGCAGCGTCGTAGCGGGAGGGATTTACAATGAGCAGTTCTTC; CDR3 protein: CASSVVAGGIYNEQFF; J gene: TRBJ2-1; clone size: .; D gene: TRBD2; V gene: TRBV5-4
CDR3 DNA: TGTGCCAGTAGTATGGACAGGGGCTACGAGCAGTACTTC; CDR3 protein: CASSMDRGYEQYF; J gene: TRBJ2-7; clone size: .; D gene: TRBD1; V gene: TRBV19